Listed below are T cell receptor beta chains from one sample, sequenced in a study of T cells after yellow fever vaccination. TCRdb independently ran MiXCR on the 5' RACE reads; one entry per CDR3 protein. This table holds 350,000 to 450,000 distinct CDR3 sequences, roughly 20% found once. The material sequenced was PBMCs, taken before the yellow fever booster vaccination. These receptors all stem from a man younger than 35 who received the YFV17D yellow fever vaccine. CDR3s include the opening cysteine and the closing phenylalanine or tryptophan. A D gene is named only where the DNA matches it firmly. Clone size appears in some rows only: once, few, many, or a class for an expanded clone.

D	length	size	V	J	CDR3	DNA
.	15	few	TRBV20-1	TRBJ2-5	CSAPRGGQSQETQYF	TGCAGTGCACCTAGGGGGGGGCAGAGTCAAGAGACCCAGTACTTC
TRBD1	16	.	TRBV7-9	TRBJ1-5	CASSSGTADSNQPQHF	TGTGCCAGCAGCTCGGGGACAGCAGATAGCAATCAGCCCCAGCATTTT
.	15	few	TRBV4-1	TRBJ2-1	CASSQGASSHNEQFF	TGCGCCAGCAGCCAGGGGGCTAGCAGTCACAATGAGCAGTTCTTC
TRBD2	16	few	TRBV7-2	TRBJ2-7	CASSLVAGGRTYEQYF	TGTGCCAGCAGCTTAGTAGCGGGGGGCCGAACTTACGAGCAGTACTTC
.	14	many	TRBV7-9	TRBJ2-5	CASSFTVSSETQYF	TGTGCCAGCAGCTTCACCGTTTCGTCCGAGACCCAGTACTTC
.	15	few	TRBV4-1	TRBJ1-2	CASSQDGQGYYGYTF	TGCGCCAGCAGCCAAGATGGGCAGGGGTACTATGGCTACACCTTC
.	12	.	TRBV20-1	TRBJ2-2	CSTQETAGELFF	TGCAGTACTCAGGAAACTGCCGGGGAGCTGTTTTTT
TRBD2	20	many	TRBV7-9	TRBJ2-1	CASSLRVGTSGERRYNEQFF	TGTGCCAGCAGCTTAAGGGTCGGGACTAGCGGGGAAAGAAGATACAATGAGCAGTTCTTC
.	12	few	TRBV3-1	TRBJ1-1	CATRGLHTEAFF	TGTGCCACGAGAGGGCTGCACACTGAAGCTTTCTTT
.	11	few	TRBV12-3/TRBV12-4	TRBJ2-2	CASFGTGELFF	TGTGCCAGTTTTGGAACCGGGGAGCTGTTTTTT
TRBD1	13	few	TRBV9	TRBJ2-1	CASSVGTGNEQFF	TGTGCCAGCAGCGTGGGGACAGGCAATGAGCAGTTCTTC
TRBD2	17	few	TRBV4-2	TRBJ2-1	CASSLRTSGGSYNEQFF	TGTGCCAGCAGCCTACGGACTAGCGGGGGGTCGTACAATGAGCAGTTCTTC
.	12	.	TRBV24-1	TRBJ1-2	CATSDFATGYTF	TGTGCCACCAGTGATTTCGCCACGGGCTACACCTTC
.	13	few	TRBV29-1	TRBJ2-5	CSVEETAEETQYF	TGCAGCGTTGAGGAGACAGCCGAAGAGACCCAGTACTTC
TRBD1	15	many	TRBV20-1	TRBJ1-4	CSAIPIDRGGEKLFF	TGCAGTGCTATCCCGATAGACAGGGGAGGTGAAAAACTGTTTTTT
TRBD2	16	.	TRBV6-5	TRBJ2-7	CASSYGTSGGKNEQYF	TGTGCCAGCAGTTACGGGACTAGCGGGGGGAAAAACGAGCAGTACTTC
.	15	once	TRBV2	TRBJ1-2	CASSVGGLVNYGYTF	TGTGCCAGCAGTGTTGGGGGGCTTGTTAACTATGGCTACACCTTC
TRBD2	17	few	TRBV20-1	TRBJ2-1	CSASKLAVTSSYNEQFF	TGCAGTGCTAGTAAGCTAGCGGTCACGAGCTCCTACAATGAGCAGTTCTTC
TRBD1	19	.	TRBV5-5	TRBJ2-6	CASSLDNGTGSSGANVLTF	TGTGCCAGCAGCTTGGATAACGGGACAGGGAGCTCTGGGGCCAACGTCCTGACTTTC
.	15	once	TRBV6-2/TRBV6-3	TRBJ2-3	CASSYSWGTTDTQYF	TGTGCCAGCAGTTACTCGTGGGGGACCACAGATACGCAGTATTTT
TRBD1	14	.	TRBV7-2	TRBJ1-1	CASSFARGTGEAFF	TGTGCCAGCAGCTTTGCTCGGGGGACAGGTGAAGCTTTCTTT
.	12	.	TRBV20-1	TRBJ1-2	CSASRAGYGYTF	TGCAGTGCTAGTAGGGCAGGCTATGGCTACACCTTC
.	16	.	TRBV9	TRBJ2-3	CASSVATTLPIDTQYF	TGTGCCAGCAGCGTAGCTACCACACTCCCCATCGATACGCAGTATTTT
TRBD1	13	few	TRBV20-1	TRBJ2-5	CSARAGTEETQYF	TGCAGTGCTAGGGCCGGGACAGAAGAGACCCAGTACTTC
TRBD1	15	.	TRBV12-3/TRBV12-4	TRBJ1-6	CASRTGGSRYSPLHF	TGTGCCAGCAGGACAGGGGGCTCAAGGTATTCACCCCTCCACTTT
.	16	few	TRBV7-9	TRBJ2-2	CASSLGYGQNTGELFF	TGTGCCAGCAGCTTAGGATACGGACAGAACACCGGGGAGCTGTTTTTT
.	14	.	TRBV20-1	TRBJ2-1	CSARLRGRNNEQFF	TGCAGTGCTAGATTGCGCGGGCGAAACAATGAGCAGTTCTTC
.	15	few	TRBV11-3	TRBJ1-1	CASSLRAKMNTEAFF	TGTGCCAGCAGCTTGCGAGCTAAGATGAACACTGAAGCTTTCTTT
.	16	.	TRBV11-2	TRBJ2-5	CASSLAPIRGPETQYF	TGTGCCAGCAGCTTAGCCCCTATAAGGGGCCCAGAGACCCAGTACTTC
.	14	.	TRBV19	TRBJ1-1	CASSIYGGNTEAFF	TGTGCCAGTAGTATCTACGGAGGGAACACTGAAGCTTTCTTT
.	13	many	TRBV20-1	TRBJ2-4	CSAPRVAKNIQYF	TGCAGTGCTCCTAGAGTAGCCAAAAACATTCAGTACTTC
.	13	few	TRBV12-3/TRBV12-4	TRBJ1-2	CASSLVAAYGYTF	TGTGCCAGCAGTTTAGTAGCAGCTTATGGCTACACCTTC
TRBD2	16	.	TRBV7-2	TRBJ2-1	CASSLPPSGPYNEQFF	TGTGCCAGCAGCTTGCCCCCTAGCGGACCCTACAATGAGCAGTTCTTC
TRBD2	17	.	TRBV20-1	TRBJ2-5	CSAHGATSGGAGETQYF	TGCAGTGCTCACGGCGCTACTAGCGGGGGGGCCGGCGAGACCCAGTACTTC
TRBD2	19	.	TRBV20-1	TRBJ2-3	CSARAQLAGGFTSTDTQYF	TGCAGTGCTAGAGCCCAACTAGCGGGGGGGTTTACTAGCACAGATACGCAGTATTTT
.	13	.	TRBV7-9	TRBJ2-7	CASSLTMGGEQYF	TGTGCCAGCAGCCTAACTATGGGTGGCGAGCAGTACTTC
TRBD1	17	.	TRBV4-2	TRBJ1-5	CASSQDPTGGPGQPQHF	TGTGCCAGCAGCCAAGATCCGACAGGGGGCCCGGGTCAGCCCCAGCATTTT
.	15	many	TRBV7-9	TRBJ2-1	CASSPGLGSYNEQFF	TGTGCCAGCAGCCCGGGGTTGGGGTCCTACAATGAGCAGTTCTTC